This is a list of T cell receptor beta chains from one sample in a study of T cell repertoires in cytomegalovirus infection. In TCRdb, the reads were re-called with MiXCR into one record per CDR3 protein. The sample records fewer than 550,000 distinct CDR3 sequences, 16% being singletons. The material sequenced was CD8+ T cells from PBMCs. Receptors originate from a human donor in good health (CMV status not recorded). Some clones in this sample may be carry-over from other donors' samples. CDR3s include the opening cysteine and the closing phenylalanine or tryptophan. D genes are given only for firm matches. Size values are once, few and many counts, or a class for expanded clones, and some rows have none.

j_call: TRBJ1-5; clone_size: -; d_call: -; v_call: TRBV28; cdr3_nt: TGTGCCAGCACCACCCGGGCCTCGCGGTATCAGCCCCAGCATTTT; cdr3_aa: CASTTRASRYQPQHF
j_call: TRBJ2-7; clone_size: many; d_call: -; v_call: TRBV18; cdr3_nt: TGTGCCAGCTCCGCGATTTACGAGCAGTACTTC; cdr3_aa: CASSAIYEQYF
j_call: TRBJ2-3; clone_size: many; d_call: -; v_call: TRBV27; cdr3_nt: TGTGCCAGCAGTCTAATTGGAGATACGCAGTATTTT; cdr3_aa: CASSLIGDTQYF
j_call: TRBJ2-7; clone_size: many; d_call: TRBD1; v_call: TRBV7-8; cdr3_nt: TGTGCCAGCAGCTTAGAAGGGACAGGGCAATACGAGCAGTACTTC; cdr3_aa: CASSLEGTGQYEQYF
j_call: TRBJ2-7; clone_size: -; d_call: TRBD1; v_call: TRBV29-1; cdr3_nt: TGCAGCGTTGAATTGGGACAGGGGGCTGGCGAGCAGTACTTC; cdr3_aa: CSVELGQGAGEQYF
j_call: TRBJ2-1; clone_size: few; d_call: TRBD1; v_call: TRBV29-1; cdr3_nt: TGCAGCGTTGATAGTACAGGGGTGCTCGGTGAGCAGTTCTTC; cdr3_aa: CSVDSTGVLGEQFF
j_call: TRBJ1-2; clone_size: few; d_call: TRBD1; v_call: TRBV19; cdr3_nt: TGTGCCAGTAGTACTAGGGGACAGCTATATGGCTACACCTTC; cdr3_aa: CASSTRGQLYGYTF
j_call: TRBJ1-2; clone_size: many; d_call: -; v_call: TRBV6-1; cdr3_nt: TGTGCCAGCAGTGAACATCCCAGGACTAACTATGGCTACACCTTC; cdr3_aa: CASSEHPRTNYGYTF
j_call: TRBJ1-2; clone_size: few; d_call: TRBD1; v_call: TRBV29-1; cdr3_nt: TGCAGCGTTGAAGATCGTGGGACAGGGTTCTATGGCTACACCTTC; cdr3_aa: CSVEDRGTGFYGYTF
j_call: TRBJ2-1; clone_size: many; d_call: -; v_call: TRBV12-3/TRBV12-4; cdr3_nt: TGTGCCAGCAGTTTTTCAGGGCGCAATGAGCAGTTCTTC; cdr3_aa: CASSFSGRNEQFF
j_call: TRBJ1-2; clone_size: many; d_call: -; v_call: TRBV7-6; cdr3_nt: TGTGCCAGCAGCTCCCTGATAGGGGGGGGTAACTATGGCTACACCTTC; cdr3_aa: CASSSLIGGGNYGYTF